One and the same sample provided the 6 T cell receptor beta chains below, sequenced in a study of PD-1 blockade in classical Hodgkin lymphoma. Time point meaning: cycle 4 day 1 (C4D1), after more than five weeks of nivolumab. All patients relapsed after autologous stem cell transplantation, and brentuximab vedotin exposure varied. Thawed PBMCs yielded CD4+ T cells through magnetic negative selection. The data were produced by immunoSEQ multiplex PCR, yet TCRdb's version contains in-frame clones alone and is incomplete. The sample has fewer than 35,000 clones, 90% to 95% seen once. This sample comprised CD4+ T cells from blood, obtained before the fourth cycle of nivolumab. The receptor set was obtained from a human donor with classical Hodgkin lymphoma.

The rearrangement uses TRBV10-3 and TRBJ2-3; possibly TRBD2 for D (6 bases). Germline values: CDR1 ENHRY, CDR2 SYGVKD. V lost 11 bases and J lost 6, with 15 bases in between. This CDR3 has 12 residues. The CDR3 DNA reads TGTGCCGTCGGGAGATTTTCGGATACGCAGTATTTT. This gives the protein CAVGRFSDTQYF.

The chain employs TRBV7-9 and TRBJ1-3; 11 bases line up with TRBD1. This CDR3 has 18 amino acids. The J segment lost 4 bases and the V segment lost 2 bases, leaving 10 bases of the junction unmatched. CDR1 is SEHNR and CDR2 is FQNEAQ in the germline V gene (reference sequence). CDR3 in amino acids: CASSLTTGTGGRGNTIYF. In DNA form, the CDR3 reads TGTGCCAGCAGCTTAACTACCGGGACAGGGGGTAGAGGAAACACCATATATTTT.

This chain links TRBV10-3 with TRBJ2-1; D unresolved. Germline V lookup: CDR1 ENHRY, CDR2 SYGVKD. Trimming left V 4 bases short and J 1 base short, with 8 bases between. This CDR3 spans 14 amino acids. This CDR3 reads CAISGTPSYNEQFF. The CDR3 DNA follows: TGTGCCATCAGTGGAACTCCTTCCTACAATGAGCAGTTCTTC.

The chain combines TRBV27 with TRBJ2-7; no clear D gene. Trimming pared 11 bases from V and 5 bases from J, leaving 13 bases between. This CDR3 has 11 residues. From germline, CDR1 is MNHEY and CDR2 SMNVEV (reference sequence). The CDR3 region is CASGFTHEQYF. The CDR3 bases are TGTGCCTCCGGCTTCACACACGAGCAGTACTTC.

This chain joins TRBV27 and TRBJ2-2; TRBD1 agrees at 8 bases. Germline-derived CDR1 and CDR2 are MNHEY and SMNVEV (reference sequence). V lost 7 bases and J lost 6; bases outside the gene matches: 13. The CDR3 contains 16 residues. The CDR3 coding sequence is TGTGCCAGCAACCTCAGGGGCAGGGGGCGCGCCGGGGAGCTGTTTTTT. This gives the protein CASNLRGRGRAGELFF.

The V call is TRBV4-2, the J call TRBJ1-2, with 8 bases fitting TRBD1. V was pared by 1 base and J by 2 bases, with 12 bases of the junction left unmatched. This CDR3 contains 18 residues. Per germline, CDR1 LGHNA and CDR2 YNFKEQ. CDR3 DNA: TGTGCCAGCAGCCAAGGTATCGGGCTGAGACAGGGGAACTATGGCTACACCTTC. This sequence encodes CASSQGIGLRQGNYGYTF.